A single sample gave rise to the 28 T cell receptor beta chains below, sequenced in a study of cytomegalovirus exposure and HLA in healthy donors. Researchers ran the PCR with 60 Vbeta and 13 Jbeta primers. The repertoire was sequenced with immunoSEQ multiplex PCR; TCRdb's copy has only in-frame clones and lacks some. The sample shows about 38,000 clones, 66% of them seen only once. The sequencing input was PBMCs. These receptors were collected from a man in his fifties in good health and CMV-seropositive.

This clone showed up just a few times. The V call is TRBV28, the J call TRBJ1-1; maybe TRBD1 (5 bases). The CDR3 loop spans 14 amino acids. The germline V and J ends were trimmed by 6 bases and 6 bases, with 17 bases remaining between them. Germline CDR1 MDHEN, CDR2 SYDVKM. In nucleotides, the CDR3 is TGTGCCAGCAGACCCCGACCAGGGTTCGCTGAAGCTTTCTTT. Its protein product is CASRPRPGFAEAFF.

V gene TRBV7-6 combines with J gene TRBJ2-7, with TRBD2 as a possible D gene (6 bases). Trimming took off 5 bases at V and 2 bases at J, with 13 bases between the two ends. The CDR3 is 14 amino acids. Germline CDR1 and CDR2: SGHVS and FNYEAQ. CDR3: CASSPGLPPYEQYF. The CDR3 nucleotides read TGTGCCAGCAGCCCCGGACTACCCCCCTACGAGCAGTACTTC.

The sample holds a few counts of this clone. The J gene is TRBJ1-2, the V gene TRBV5-6; the D gene is possibly TRBD1 (6 bases). V was clipped by 0 bases and J by 6 bases, with 12 bases between them. The CDR3 covers 14 residues. Germline-derived CDR1 and CDR2 are SGHDT and YYEEEE. CDR3 in amino acids: CASSLGQGSHGYTF. DNA for the CDR3: TGTGCCAGCAGCTTGGGTCAGGGGAGCCATGGCTACACCTTC.

The V gene is TRBV6-1, the J gene TRBJ1-2, with 11 bases fitting TRBD1. The germline gives CDR1 MNHNS, CDR2 SASEGT. V shed 10 bases, J shed 6 bases, and the junction held 13 bases outside the gene matches. This CDR3 is built from 15 residues. CDR3 DNA: TGTGCCACTCGAATATCCGGGACAGGGGGAGATGGCTACACCTTC. Protein sequence: CATRISGTGGDGYTF.

V and J are TRBV25-1 and TRBJ2-2; a weak D match, TRBD1 (5 bases). The CDR3 spans 12 residues. The germline V gene encodes CDR1 MGHDK and CDR2 SYGVNS. V was trimmed by 9 bases and J by 1 base, leaving 6 bases between them. CDR3 bases: TGTGCCAGAACAGGGAACACCGGGGAGCTGTTTTTT. Its translation is CARTGNTGELFF.

The chain combines TRBV7-7 with TRBJ2-7; 7 bases map to TRBD1. This CDR3 region has 15 residues. CDR1 is SSHAT and CDR2 is FNYEAQ in the germline V gene (reference sequence). V was clipped by 1 base and J by 5 bases; unmatched bases: 8. Here the CDR3 reads CASSLGAGGYDEQYF. The DNA for the CDR3 is TGTGCCAGCAGCTTAGGAGCAGGGGGATACGACGAGCAGTACTTC.

The rearrangement uses TRBV10-2 and TRBJ2-2; TRBD1 matches at 8 bases. The V and J ends lost 3 bases and 7 bases, in that order; junction bases with no gene match: 7. This CDR3 has 15 amino acids. CDR1 and CDR2 from the germline V gene are WSHSY and SAAADI. CDR3 sequence reads: CASSDLGQGSGELFF. DNA for the CDR3: TGCGCCAGCAGTGACCTTGGACAGGGCAGCGGGGAGCTGTTTTTT.

The chain carries TRBV28 and TRBJ2-5; TRBD1 aligns across 9 bases. CDR3 length: 15 residues. The V segment lost 6 bases and the J segment 2 bases; nucleotides outside the gene matches: 7. Germline CDR1 and CDR2: MDHEN and SYDVKM. The CDR3 bases are TGTGCCAGCAGGACTGGGGGACAGGGACAAGAGACCCAGTACTTC. Its protein product is CASRTGGQGQETQYF.

The J gene is TRBJ2-7, the V gene TRBV7-9; TRBD1 matches 11 bases. Germline values: CDR1 SEHNR, CDR2 FQNEAQ (reference sequence). This CDR3 is 13 amino acids long. Trimming took 8 bases from V and 3 from J; bases not matched to a gene: 3. CDR3 in DNA: TGTGCCAGCCTGGGACAGGGGGGCTACGAGCAGTACTTC. This codes for CASLGQGGYEQYF.

The chain combines TRBV10-3 with TRBJ2-6; D is perhaps TRBD2 (5 bases). The V and J ends lost 0 bases and 0 bases respectively, with 15 bases between them. Germline CDR1 is ENHRY and CDR2 is SYGVKD. This CDR3 spans 19 amino acids. CDR3 sequence reads: CAISESIRTYNSGANVLTF. In nucleotides, the CDR3 is TGTGCCATCAGTGAGTCGATACGGACTTACAACTCTGGGGCCAACGTCCTGACTTTC.

The chain joins TRBV4-3 to TRBJ1-2; TRBD1 matches at 7 bases. The V and J ends lost 0 bases and 3 bases, in that order; junction bases with no gene match: 7. CDR1 is LGHNA and CDR2 is YSLEER in the germline V gene. The CDR3 length is 16 residues. In nucleotides, the CDR3 is TGCGCCAGCAGCCAAGATCGCGCAGGGGGTGACTATGGCTACACCTTC. Translation gives CASSQDRAGGDYGYTF.

The count of this clone is one. J is TRBJ2-5 and V is TRBV5-8, with TRBD2 matching 10 bases. Germline V CDR1 and CDR2: SGHTS, YDEGEE. The V and J ends lost 1 base and 1 base, in that order; junction bases with no gene match: 13. This CDR3 spans 19 amino acids. CDR3 DNA: TGTGCCAGCAGCTTGAAGTGGGGCCCTAGCGGGGGTTTCCAAGAGACCCAGTACTTC. Translation gives CASSLKWGPSGGFQETQYF.

This clone was counted a few times. This sequence joins TRBV28 and TRBJ2-7, with 7 bases lining up with TRBD2. The CDR3 consists of 15 residues. Trimming took 6 bases from V and 0 from J; bases not matched to a gene: 8. Germline values: CDR1 MDHEN, CDR2 SYDVKM. CDR3 sequence: CASRLTGGSSYEQYF. The CDR3 coding sequence is TGTGCCAGCAGACTTACGGGGGGTAGCTCCTACGAGCAGTACTTC.

The J gene is TRBJ2-7, the V gene TRBV5-1; 10 positions agree with TRBD1. This CDR3 is 15 amino acids long. The V segment lost 4 bases and the J segment 4 bases; nucleotides outside the gene matches: 8. Germline CDR1 SGHRS, CDR2 YFSETQ. DNA of the CDR3: TGCGCCAGCAGCAGGGGGACAGGGGTAGGGTACGAGCAGTACTTC. Translation: CASSRGTGVGYEQYF.

This chain connects TRBV6-5 to TRBJ2-1, with 8 bases aligning to TRBD2. Trimming cost V 2 bases and J 12 bases; bases outside gene matches: 3. CDR3 length: 12 residues. CDR1 is MNHEY and CDR2 is SVGAGI in the germline V gene. The CDR3 spells CASSYGAGGQFF. In DNA, the CDR3 is TGTGCCAGCAGTTACGGGGCGGGGGGGCAGTTCTTC.

J is TRBJ1-6 and V is TRBV7-2, with a possible D match to TRBD1 (6 bases). Trimming removed 7 bases from V and 6 bases from J, with 16 bases in between. The germline V gene has CDR1 SGHTA and CDR2 FQGNSA. The CDR3 covers 15 residues. The CDR3 nucleotides are TGTGCCAGCATCCAAGGGGGAAGGGGTAATTCACCCCTCCACTTT. It codes for CASIQGGRGNSPLHF.

The chain combines TRBV7-6 with TRBJ2-7, with D possibly matching TRBD1 (6 bases). CDR1 SGHVS and CDR2 FNYEAQ come from the germline V gene. The CDR3 runs 15 residues. Trimming left V 2 bases short and J 2 bases short, with 13 bases between. CDR3 nucleotide sequence: TGTGCCAGCAGCTTAAGTACTTGGGGGCCCTACGAGCAGTACTTC. This translates into CASSLSTWGPYEQYF. The full variable domain, in which reference TRBV7-6 and TRBJ2-7 provide the parts outside the CDR3, is GAGVSQSPRYKVTKRGQDVALRCDPISGHVSLYWYRQALGQGPEFLTYFNYEAQQDKSGLPNDRFSAERPEGSISTLTIQRTEQRDSAMYRCASSLSTWGPYEQYFGPGTRLTVT.

This clone showed up just once. V is TRBV6-1 and J is TRBJ1-2; D unclear. The V end lost 2 bases, the J end lost 2 bases, and 6 bases lay between the germline ends. Germline assignment: CDR1 MNHNS and CDR2 SASEGT. This CDR3 comprises 13 residues. DNA for the CDR3: TGTGCCAGCAGTGAAAACACCAACTATGGCTACACCTTC. Translating it yields CASSENTNYGYTF.

This clone was detected only a few times. The chain carries TRBV6-5 and TRBJ2-2, with TRBD1 matching over 11 bases. Trimming removed 4 bases from V and 4 bases from J; junction bases left unmatched: 5. This CDR3 is 16 amino acids long. In germline, CDR1 is MNHEY, CDR2 SVGAGI. This CDR3 is CASSFPGTGGTGELFF. The CDR3 bases are TGTGCCAGCAGTTTCCCCGGGACAGGGGGCACCGGGGAGCTGTTTTTT.

The chain employs TRBV7-8 and TRBJ1-2; 8 bases are a match to TRBD1. Per the germline V gene, CDR1 is SGHVS and CDR2 is FQNEAQ. The CDR3 extends over 13 amino acids. With V trimmed by 4 bases and J by 4 bases, 2 bases remained unmatched. In DNA, the CDR3 is TGTGCCAGCAGCTCTACAGGGGGCTATGGCTACACCTTC. Its protein is CASSSTGGYGYTF. The full variable domain, completed using reference TRBV7-8 and TRBJ1-2, is GAGVSQSPRYKVAKRGQDVALRCDPISGHVSLFWYQQALGQGPEFLTYFQNEAQLDKSGLPSDRFFAERPEGSVSTLKIQRTQQEDSAVYLCASSSTGGYGYTFGSGTRLTVV.

The chain couples TRBV28 to TRBJ1-3, with TRBD1 matching over 7 bases. The CDR3 is made up of 15 amino acids. V was clipped by 2 bases and J by 4 bases; unmatched bases: 5. Per the germline V gene, CDR1 is MDHEN and CDR2 is SYDVKM. This chain's CDR3 is CASSLRQGAGNTIYF. In DNA form, the CDR3 reads TGTGCCAGCAGTTTACGACAGGGTGCCGGAAACACCATATATTTT. The whole variable domain, filled in from reference TRBV28 and TRBJ1-3, reads DVKVTQSSRYLVKRTGEKVFLECVQDMDHENMFWYRQDPGLGLRLIYFSYDVKMKEKGDIPEGYSVSREKKERFSLILESASTNQTSMYLCASSLRQGAGNTIYFGEGSWLTVV.

The chain is built from TRBV9 and TRBJ1-5; D may be TRBD1 (5 bases). The CDR3 has 15 residues. V was pared by 4 bases and J by 1 base, with 12 bases between. The V gene's germline CDR1 is SGDLS and CDR2 YYNGEE. CDR3 sequence: CASSRGRASNQPQHF. The CDR3, as DNA: TGTGCCAGCAGCCGTGGCAGGGCAAGCAATCAGCCCCAGCATTTT.

This sequence joins TRBV2 and TRBJ1-2; maybe TRBD1 (6 bases). CDR1 SNHLY and CDR2 FYNNEI come from the germline V gene. Trimming removed 7 bases from V and 0 bases from J, with 9 bases in between. The CDR3 consists of 13 residues. The DNA of the CDR3 is TGTGCCAGCACTAGGACAGCTAACTATGGCTACACCTTC. Its translation: CASTRTANYGYTF. Full variable domain (outside the CDR3, taken from reference TRBV2 and TRBJ1-2): EPEVTQTPSHQVTQMGQEVILRCVPISNHLYFYWYRQILGQKVEFLVSFYNNEISEKSEIFDDQFSVERPDGSNFTLKIRSTKLEDSAMYFCASTRTANYGYTFGSGTRLTVV.

This rearrangement joins TRBV4-3 to TRBJ2-1; 7 bases line up with TRBD2. The CDR3 totals 15 residues. Germline V gene sequence: CDR1 LGHNA, CDR2 YSLEER. J lost 0 bases, V lost 1 base, and 0 bases had no gene match. CDR3 region: CASSQGGGSYNEQFF. CDR3 coding DNA: TGCGCCAGCAGCCAAGGCGGGGGCTCCTACAATGAGCAGTTCTTC.

This chain links TRBV4-3 with TRBJ2-7; D ambiguous. V lost 0 bases to trimming and J lost 4 bases, with 10 bases between them. The V gene's germline CDR1 is LGHNA and CDR2 YSLEER. There are 14 residues in the CDR3. This CDR3 reads CASSQDNRGYEQYF. Written as DNA, the CDR3 is TGCGCCAGCAGCCAAGATAATCGAGGTTACGAGCAGTACTTC.

Remarks on this clone: The junction departs from the called germline gene at one end, perhaps through a read error. The chain is built from TRBV28 and TRBJ1-2; D is unclear. Germline V gene sequence: CDR1 MDHEN, CDR2 SYDVKM. The CDR3 covers 11 residues. CDR3 nucleotides: TGTGCCAGCAGTTCCCGCGGAGGACTTTCCTTC. It is translated as CASSSRGGLSF.

This clone has only a few counts. The V gene is TRBV6-6, the J gene TRBJ2-7; 7 bases fit TRBD1. V was pared by 4 bases and J by 4 bases, with 13 bases of the junction left unmatched. Germline V lookup: CDR1 MNHNY, CDR2 SVGAGI (reference sequence). This CDR3 region has 16 residues. The chain's CDR3 is CASSSVRQGYFYEQYF. For the CDR3, the DNA is TGTGCCAGCAGTTCCGTCCGACAGGGATATTTTTACGAGCAGTACTTC.

This clone was counted only a few times. The rearrangement joins TRBV11-2 to TRBJ1-5, with D possibly TRBD1 on 5 matching bases. Between the trimmed V and J ends, which lost 2 bases and 5 bases, there was a span of 7 bases. This CDR3 contains 13 residues. In germline, CDR1 is SGHAT, CDR2 FQNNGV. Written as DNA, the CDR3 is TGTGCCAGCAGCTTATGGGGGGATCAGCCCCAGCATTTT. It specifies CASSLWGDQPQHF. The full variable domain, in which reference TRBV11-2 and TRBJ1-5 provide the parts outside the CDR3, is EAGVAQSPRYKIIEKRQSVAFWCNPISGHATLYWYQQILGQGPKLLIQFQNNGVVDDSQLPKDRFSAERLKGVDSTLKIQPAKLEDSAVYLCASSLWGDQPQHFGDGTRLSIL.